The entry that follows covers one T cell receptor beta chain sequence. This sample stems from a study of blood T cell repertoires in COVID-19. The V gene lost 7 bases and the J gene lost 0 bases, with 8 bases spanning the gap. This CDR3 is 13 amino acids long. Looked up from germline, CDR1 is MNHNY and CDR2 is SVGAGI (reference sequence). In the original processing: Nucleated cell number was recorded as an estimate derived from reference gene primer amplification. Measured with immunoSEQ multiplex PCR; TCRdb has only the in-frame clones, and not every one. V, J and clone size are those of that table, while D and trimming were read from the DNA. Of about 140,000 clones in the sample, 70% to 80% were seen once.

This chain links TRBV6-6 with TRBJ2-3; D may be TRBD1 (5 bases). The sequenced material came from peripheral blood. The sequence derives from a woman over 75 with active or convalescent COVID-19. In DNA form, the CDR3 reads TGTGCCAGCAAAGACAGTAGCACAGATACGCAGTATTTT. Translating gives CASKDSSTDTQYF.